This T cell receptor (beta chain) appears in the sequencing data of a study of identifying expanded T cells in peripheral blood. During the collection period, no donor immune events like infections were recorded. The CDR3 sequence is 14 residues long. The germline gives CDR1 SGHTA, CDR2 FQGNSA. V shed 0 bases and J 5 bases; nucleotides not matched to a gene: 3. This clone turned up a few times. TCRdb's copy holds only in-frame clones and misses some; the assay was immunoSEQ multiplex PCR. The sample holds 50,000 to 60,000 clones, approximately 79% seen once. Sequencing was carried out using blood. This receptor was taken from a person aged 18-69 years in good health. V and J are TRBV7-2 and TRBJ2-7, with 8 bases fitting TRBD2. In DNA, the CDR3 is TGTGCCAGCAGCTTAGCAGCGGGAGCGAACGAGCAGTACTTC. Encoded protein: CASSLAAGANEQYF.